This TCR beta chain was identified in a study of PD-L1 blockade in urothelial cancer (dated by TCRdb to the late 2010s). Concerning the study at large: All patients started therapy in the mid-2010s and received atezolizumab 1,200 mg intravenously every 3 weeks. Nine patients reached durable clinical benefit, while some 20 patients did not. Blood samples were analyzed at two time points: 3 weeks after treatment start (second dose) and 6 weeks after treatment start. Progression-free survival longer than 6 months counted as durable clinical benefit, and TCR features were additionally tested against both progression-free and overall survival. Patients had an ECOG performance status of 0 or 1 and had received between 0 and 3 prior chemotherapy regimens. Pretreatment tumor samples, along with matched peripheral blood collected serially before and after atezolizumab treatment, underwent TCR sequencing. Whole exome sequencing and RNA sequencing of pretreatment tumors were performed alongside TCR sequencing in the same patients. Blood samples gave median yields of about 140,000 T cells and over 80,000 unique TCRs, along with a median clonality of around 0.075. Over 28 patients had pretreatment blood TCR-seq, some 25 had at least one posttreatment blood collection, and some 25 had tumor TCR-seq. The study, an exploratory multi-omic analysis, examined somatic, immune and clinical correlates of response to PD-L1 blockade with atezolizumab in urothelial cancer. Twenty-five of 29 patients were identified as males with urothelial cancer of bladder origin, and a prior smoking history was reported by 18 of 29 patients. The study at large found these results: Improved progression-free and overall survival was found to be associated with pretreatment peripheral blood TCR clonality below the median. Small sample size (n of about 30) and many exploratory analyses mean the results are intended to be hypothesis-generating. Patients with durable benefit showed greater expansion of tumor-associated TCR clones in peripheral blood 3 weeks after starting treatment (n ≈ 21, p = 0.022).

Notes on this clone: Its antigen specificity is not known. No clone much larger than this one lies a single base away; base qualities are absent.

Synthetic TCR analog templates were spiked into each PCR to estimate absolute template abundance from read counts. The immunoSEQ assay was used to amplify TCRbeta CDR3 regions from genomic DNA with bias-controlled V and J gene primers. Rearranged TCRbeta segments were sequenced at approximately 20X coverage. On the authors' methods: Clustering was used to correct sequencing errors, and CDR3s were annotated against IMGT so that V, D and J genes could be assigned. Only productive TCRbeta rearrangements were used in downstream analyses, excluding out-of-frame or stop-codon sequences. Clonality was calculated as one minus the Shannon entropy normalized by the log of the number of unique productive sequences. Fisher's exact test with Benjamini-Hochberg correction, at a threshold of adjusted p below 0.01, was used to find clones that differed between time points or between blood and tumor. TCRdb limited this immuneACCESS table to in-frame rearrangements with V and J called. A share of clones is missing; checked studies link under half to unresolved V genes, and the rest is unexplained. The V and J calls and the clone size are those of that table, but D and trimming were determined from the DNA. The sample table holds 40,000 to 50,000 clones, of which approximately 84% were seen once. Less than 11% of the sample lies in the top ten.

Via the germline V gene (reference sequence), CDR1 is GTSNPN and CDR2 SVGIG. V was cut back by 2 bases and J by 8 bases, leaving a gap of 12 bases between them. The CDR3 has 12 amino acids, counting the end cysteine and phenylalanine. Only CDR3 DNA remains: 36 bases, in frame from the first base. Interpreted using the paper, the time point label stands for: peripheral blood 6 weeks after treatment start. A cohort of around 28 patients with locally advanced or metastatic urothelial carcinoma, treated at Memorial Sloan Kettering on a trial protocol, was included. Peripheral blood mononuclear cells were collected from each patient pretreatment and during treatment, giving between 1 and 8 total time points per patient. The Qiagen DNeasy Blood extraction kit was used to purify genomic DNA from total PBMCs and tumor samples. PBMCs were collected pretreatment and during treatment, and were isolated and stored as previously described.

This TCR was recovered from a man in his sixties with urothelial cancer. The source material was PBMCs, sampled around atezolizumab (anti-PD-L1) treatment. The chain couples TRBV30 to TRBJ1-1; the D segment could be TRBD1, given 5 matching bases. The CDR3: CAWSPTGTEAFF. At the DNA level, the sequence is TGTGCCTGGAGTCCAACAGGCACCGAAGCTTTCTTT.